This T cell receptor (beta chain) was retrieved from a study of read filtering for tumor transcriptome and immune sequencing. Turning to the study itself: Among patients, around 18 were male and more than 13 female, aged 47 to 80 (mean approximately 71). Per sample, TCR-region reads ranged about 4 to 11 million by IR-seq, roughly 85 to 1,300 by RNA-seq. General study points: Compared with RNA-seq, IR-seq gave much higher clonotype depth and reliability.

The CDR3 spans 14 residues. Germline V gives CDR1 MGHRA, CDR2 YSYEKL. The ends were cut back, 4 bases at V and 5 bases at J, with 14 bases in the middle. This clonotype was recorded at least ten times. Its specificity is unknown. At the time of active disease, bone marrow was collected from every patient. The library was built from about 0.4 ug RNA with molecular barcoded adaptors for alpha/delta and beta/gamma chains. TCRdb processed the reads anew with MiXCR; each CDR3 protein has one entry. The sample carries fewer than 50,000 distinct CDR3 sequences, around 13% recorded once. This clonotype originated in a donor aged 40 or older with multiple myeloma. The sequencing input was a population of CD138-negative cells sorted from bone marrow. The rearrangement uses TRBV4-1 and TRBJ2-5, with no clear D. The CDR3 reads CASSPSGLGETQYF. In nucleotides, the CDR3 is TGCGCCAGCAGCCCTTCCGGGTTGGGGGAGACCCAGTACTTC.